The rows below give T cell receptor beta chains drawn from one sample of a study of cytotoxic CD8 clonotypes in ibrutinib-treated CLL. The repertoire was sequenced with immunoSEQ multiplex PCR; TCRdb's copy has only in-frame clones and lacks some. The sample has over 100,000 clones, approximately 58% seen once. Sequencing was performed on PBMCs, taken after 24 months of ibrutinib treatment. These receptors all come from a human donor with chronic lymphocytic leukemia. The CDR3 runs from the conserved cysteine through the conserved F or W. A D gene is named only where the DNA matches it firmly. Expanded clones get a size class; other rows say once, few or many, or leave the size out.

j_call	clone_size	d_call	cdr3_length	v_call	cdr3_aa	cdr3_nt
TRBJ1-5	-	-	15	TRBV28	CASSGGGESYQPQHF	TGTGCCAGTTCCGGGGGAGGGGAATCGTATCAGCCCCAGCATTTT
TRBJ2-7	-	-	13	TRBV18	CASSASPTYEQYF	TGTGCCAGCTCCGCCTCGCCTACCTACGAGCAGTACTTC
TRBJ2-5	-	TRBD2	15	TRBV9	CASSAPGGGQETQYF	TGTGCCAGCAGCGCACCTGGCGGGGGGCAAGAGACCCAGTACTTC
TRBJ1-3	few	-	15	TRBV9	CASSVVGGVGNTIYF	TGTGCCAGCAGCGTAGTAGGTGGGGTTGGAAACACCATATATTTT
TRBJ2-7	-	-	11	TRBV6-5	CASSTRFEQYF	TGTGCCAGCAGCACGAGGTTTGAGCAGTACTTC
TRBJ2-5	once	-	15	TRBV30	CAWSVRALRQETQYF	TGTGCCTGGAGTGTACGGGCTCTCCGCCAAGAGACCCAGTACTTC
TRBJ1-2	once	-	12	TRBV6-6	CASSYPRYGYTF	TGTGCCAGCAGTTACCCGCGATATGGCTACACCTTC
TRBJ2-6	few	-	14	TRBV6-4	CASSDDTGANVLTF	TGTGCCAGCAGTGATGACACTGGGGCCAACGTCCTGACTTTC
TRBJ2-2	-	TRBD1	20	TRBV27	CASSSGHMVWGQGGTGELFF	TGTGCCAGCAGTTCTGGGCACATGGTTTGGGGACAGGGCGGCACCGGGGAGCTGTTTTTT
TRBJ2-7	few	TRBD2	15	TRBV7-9	CASSLAGGGLHEQYF	TGTGCCAGCAGCTTAGCAGGCGGGGGGCTCCACGAGCAGTACTTC
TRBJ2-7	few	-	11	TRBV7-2	CASSFYDEQYF	TGTGCCAGCAGCTTTTACGACGAGCAGTACTTC
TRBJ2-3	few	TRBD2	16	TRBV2	CASSATSGRSTDTQYF	TGTGCCAGCAGTGCTACTAGCGGGAGAAGCACAGATACGCAGTATTTT
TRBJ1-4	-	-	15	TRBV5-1	CASSLIRAQGEKLFF	TGCGCCAGCAGCTTGATCAGAGCGCAAGGGGAAAAACTGTTTTTT
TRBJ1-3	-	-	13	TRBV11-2	CASSADPGNTIYF	TGTGCCAGCAGCGCCGACCCTGGAAACACCATATATTTT
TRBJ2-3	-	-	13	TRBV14	CASSQKGPDTQYF	TGTGCCAGCAGCCAAAAGGGTCCAGATACGCAGTATTTT
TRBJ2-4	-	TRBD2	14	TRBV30	CAWSAFSGENIQYF	TGTGCCTGGAGTGCCTTTAGCGGGGAAAACATTCAGTACTTC
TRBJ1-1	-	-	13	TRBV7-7	CASSSGMNTEAFF	TGTGCCAGCAGCTCCGGTATGAACACTGAAGCTTTCTTT
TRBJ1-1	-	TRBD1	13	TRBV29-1	CSVGGGAGTEAFF	TGCAGCGTTGGAGGGGGCGCGGGGACTGAAGCTTTCTTT
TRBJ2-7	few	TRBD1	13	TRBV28	CASRPGGHYEQYF	TGTGCCAGCAGGCCAGGGGGACACTACGAGCAGTACTTC
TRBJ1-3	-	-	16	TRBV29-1	CSVELAAANSGNTIYF	TGCAGCGTTGAACTGGCAGCAGCTAACTCTGGAAACACCATATATTTT
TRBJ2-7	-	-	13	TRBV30	CAWSQKGRYEQYF	TGTGCCTGGAGTCAGAAGGGAAGGTACGAGCAGTACTTC
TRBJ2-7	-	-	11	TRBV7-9	CASSSKYEQYF	TGTGCCAGCAGCTCTAAATACGAGCAGTACTTC
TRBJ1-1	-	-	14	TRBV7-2	CASSLSVGNSEAFF	TGTGCCAGCAGCTTATCAGTGGGTAACAGTGAAGCTTTCTTT
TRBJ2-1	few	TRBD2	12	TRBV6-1	CASRGTSGEQFF	TGTGCCAGCAGGGGGACTAGCGGGGAGCAGTTCTTC
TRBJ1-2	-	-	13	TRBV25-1	CASSRTENYGYTF	TGTGCCAGCTCCCGGACAGAAAACTATGGCTACACCTTC